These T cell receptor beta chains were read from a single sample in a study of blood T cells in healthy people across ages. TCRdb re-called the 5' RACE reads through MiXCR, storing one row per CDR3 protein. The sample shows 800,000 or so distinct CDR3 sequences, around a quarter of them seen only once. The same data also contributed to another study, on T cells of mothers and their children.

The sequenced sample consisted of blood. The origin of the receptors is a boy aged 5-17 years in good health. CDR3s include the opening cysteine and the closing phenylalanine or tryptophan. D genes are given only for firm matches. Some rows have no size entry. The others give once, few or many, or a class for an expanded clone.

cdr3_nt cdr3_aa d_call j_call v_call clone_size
TGCAGCGTGTCGACTAGCGGGAGCACGGATACGCAGTATTTT CSVSTSGSTDTQYF TRBD2 TRBJ2-3 TRBV29-1 once
TGTGCCAGCAGACAGTTACAAGAGACCCAGTACTTC CASRQLQETQYF NA TRBJ2-5 TRBV28 few
TGTGCCAGCAGTGAAAAGGACAAATCGGGGGGCAAAAACATTCAGTACTTC CASSEKDKSGGKNIQYF TRBD2 TRBJ2-4 TRBV2 NA
TGCAGTGCTAGAGTGGGTGGACTGACAGATACGCAGTATTTT CSARVGGLTDTQYF NA TRBJ2-3 TRBV20-1 NA
TGCAGTGCTAGGACCCGGGACAGGACGAACTACGAGCAGTACTTC CSARTRDRTNYEQYF TRBD1 TRBJ2-7 TRBV20-1 NA
TGTGCCAGCAGCCCCGGGACTAGGGGGAGGCGGTCAGATACGCAGTATTTT CASSPGTRGRRSDTQYF TRBD2 TRBJ2-3 TRBV7-2 NA
TGCAGCGTTGAAGTTAGCAAGTCCAGGGCCGACTATGGCTACACCTTC CSVEVSKSRADYGYTF NA TRBJ1-2 TRBV29-1 few
TGCAGCGTAGGGACAGCTAACTATGGCTACACCTTC CSVGTANYGYTF TRBD1 TRBJ1-2 TRBV29-1 NA
TGTGCCAGCAAGACGGACAGATTAGTAGGTGAAAAACTGTTTTTT CASKTDRLVGEKLFF NA TRBJ1-4 TRBV2 NA
TGTGCCAGCAGCTTACAGGACACCTCCTACGGGCAGTACTTC CASSLQDTSYGQYF NA TRBJ2-7 TRBV7-2 NA
TGTGCCAGCAGCGGAACAGGGTTCTACACCTTC CASSGTGFYTF NA TRBJ1-2 TRBV9 NA
TGTGCCAGCAGTGGGTCTCCGGGACAGAGTTACCAAGAGACCCAGTACTTC CASSGSPGQSYQETQYF TRBD1 TRBJ2-5 TRBV27 NA
TGCAGTGCTAGAGATCGGCTCGGACTTAGCGAGACAGATACGCAGTATTTT CSARDRLGLSETDTQYF NA TRBJ2-3 TRBV20-1 NA
TGTGCCAGCAGCTTATCACTTTCAGGGGACAGCTCCTACAATGAGCAGTTCTTC CASSLSLSGDSSYNEQFF TRBD1 TRBJ2-1 TRBV7-6 few
TGTGCCAGCAGCATTGGACAGGGAACCGGAAACACCATATATTTT CASSIGQGTGNTIYF TRBD1 TRBJ1-3 TRBV5-6 NA
TGCAGCGTTGGCCTAGCGGGGCGTTACACAGATACGCAGTATTTT CSVGLAGRYTDTQYF TRBD2 TRBJ2-3 TRBV29-1 NA
TGTGCCAGCAGTTACGGGCGGATGAACACTGAAGCTTTCTTT CASSYGRMNTEAFF NA TRBJ1-1 TRBV6-5 NA
TGTGCCAGCAGTTACTCGGGGGCCTCAAACATTCAGTACTTC CASSYSGASNIQYF NA TRBJ2-4 TRBV6-2/TRBV6-3 NA